This T cell receptor (beta chain) was found in a study of blood T cells in healthy people across ages. Caucasian individuals from Russia who were healthy and aged roughly 6 to 95 acted as donors. Primers used in a second PCR of about 6 to 11 cycles were a sample-barcoded 5' primer and a J-beta primer mix. MiXCR, run by TCRdb on the 5' RACE reads, gives a single entry per CDR3 protein. The data show roughly 1.4 million distinct CDR3 sequences, with roughly 64% seen just once and about 6.7% held by the top ten. The CDR3 runs 14 residues. V lost 3 bases to trimming and J lost 5 bases; unmatched junction nucleotides: 3.

The clonotype was recovered from a man between 18 and 29 years old in good health. Source material: blood. The chain has TRBV12-3 or TRBV12-4 and TRBJ2-3; 9 bases are a match to TRBD1. The CDR3 nucleotides are TGTGCCAGCAGTTTTCGACAGGGGGGAGATACGCAGTATTTT. Amino acids: CASSFRQGGDTQYF.